This TCR beta chain came from a study of T cell responses to AZD1222 COVID-19 vaccine. The length of the CDR3 is 15 residues. V gave up 4 bases and J gave up 3 bases; unmatched junction bases: 6. CDR1 SNHLY and CDR2 FYNNEI come from the germline V gene. Generated by immunoSEQ multiplex PCR, the TCRdb table keeps only in-frame clones and is missing some. The sample contains tens of thousands of clones, about nine tenths of which appear only once. The V call is TRBV2, the J call TRBJ2-3; 8 bases map to TRBD2. The input for sequencing was peripheral blood, taken 28 days after the second AZD1222 dose. The source of this sequence is an adult who received the AZD1222 COVID-19 vaccine. CDR3 coding DNA: TGTGCCAGCAGTGGAACGGGGGGGCCAACAGATACGCAGTATTTT. Its protein product is CASSGTGGPTDTQYF. Full variable domain (missing parts from reference TRBV2 and TRBJ2-3): EPEVTQTPSHQVTQMGQEVILRCVPISNHLYFYWYRQILGQKVEFLVSFYNNEISEKSEIFDDQFSVERPDGSNFTLKIRSTKLEDSAMYFCASSGTGGPTDTQYFGPGTRLTVL.